The clone carrying this T cell receptor beta chain has a single count. Compared with germline, one end of the junction differs, possibly owing to a read error. This sample stems from a study of shared clonotypes between healthy human individuals. The CDR3 has 14 residues. The V gene's germline CDR1 is SGHVS and CDR2 FNYEAQ. Some clones are missing from TCRdb's copy, which holds only in-frame ones; the method was immunoSEQ multiplex PCR. The sample includes more than 550,000 clones, about two thirds of them seen just once. The TCR was taken from a woman younger than 45 in good health. The sample was memory CD4+ T cells sorted from blood. Sample subset: CD45RA-negative fraction. The rearrangement links TRBV7-6 to TRBJ1-5; TRBD1 might be the D (5 bases). CDR3 residues: CASSPGADYQSQHF. CDR3 in DNA: TGTGCCAGCAGCCCCGGGGCAGACTATCAGTCCCAGCATTTT. Using reference TRBV7-6 and TRBJ1-5 for the parts outside the CDR3, the full variable domain is GAGVSQSPRYKVTKRGQDVALRCDPISGHVSLYWYRQALGQGPEFLTYFNYEAQQDKSGLPNDRFSAERPEGSISTLTIQRTEQRDSAMYRCASSPGADYQSQHFGDGTRLSIL.